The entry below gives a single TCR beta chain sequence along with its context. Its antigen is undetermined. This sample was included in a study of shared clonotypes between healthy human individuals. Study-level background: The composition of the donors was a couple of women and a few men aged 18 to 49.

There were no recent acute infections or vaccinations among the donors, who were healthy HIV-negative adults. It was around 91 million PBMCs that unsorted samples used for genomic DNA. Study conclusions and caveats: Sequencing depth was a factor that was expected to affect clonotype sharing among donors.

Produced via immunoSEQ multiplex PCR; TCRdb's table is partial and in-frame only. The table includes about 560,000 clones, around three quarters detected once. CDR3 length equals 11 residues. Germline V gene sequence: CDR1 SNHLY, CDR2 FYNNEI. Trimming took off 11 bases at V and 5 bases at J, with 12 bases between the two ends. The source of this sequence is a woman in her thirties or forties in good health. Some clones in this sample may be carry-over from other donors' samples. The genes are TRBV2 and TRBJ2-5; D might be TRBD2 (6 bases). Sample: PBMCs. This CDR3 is CAGRAGETQYF. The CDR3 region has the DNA TGTGCCGGCCGGGCGGGGGAGACCCAGTACTTC. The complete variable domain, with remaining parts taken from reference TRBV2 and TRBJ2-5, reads EPEVTQTPSHQVTQMGQEVILRCVPISNHLYFYWYRQILGQKVEFLVSFYNNEISEKSEIFDDQFSVERPDGSNFTLKIRSTKLEDSAMYFCAGRAGETQYFGPGTRLLVL.